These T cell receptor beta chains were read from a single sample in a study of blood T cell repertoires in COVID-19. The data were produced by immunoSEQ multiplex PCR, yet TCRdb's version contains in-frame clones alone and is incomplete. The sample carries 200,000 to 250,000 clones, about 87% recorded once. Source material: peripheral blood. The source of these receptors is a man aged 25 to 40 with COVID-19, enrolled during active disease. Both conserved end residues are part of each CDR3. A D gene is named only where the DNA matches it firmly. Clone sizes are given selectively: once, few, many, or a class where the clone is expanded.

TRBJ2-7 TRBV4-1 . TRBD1 TGCGCCAGCAGCCAAGTCCCAGGGACAGGGAAGTACGAGCAGTACTTC CASSQVPGTGKYEQYF
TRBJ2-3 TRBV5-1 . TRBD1 TGCGCCAGCAGCTTGGGTACCGGGACAGGGGGCGCAGATACGCAGTATTTT CASSLGTGTGGADTQYF
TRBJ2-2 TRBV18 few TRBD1 TGTGCCAGCTCACCAAGGAAATCGAGACAGGGAAAAACCGGGGAGCTGTTTTTT CASSPRKSRQGKTGELFF
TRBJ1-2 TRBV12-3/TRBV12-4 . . TGTGCCAGCAGAGCTTCGACAGTCTATGGCTACACCTTC CASRASTVYGYTF
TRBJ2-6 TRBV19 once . TGTGCCAGTAGGACACAGGACTCTGGGGCCAACGTCCTGACTTTC CASRTQDSGANVLTF
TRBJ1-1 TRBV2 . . TGTGCCAGCAGTGCCGGGGGGGCCCGGACTGAAGCTTTCTTT CASSAGGARTEAFF
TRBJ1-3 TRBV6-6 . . TGTGCCAGCAGTTACTCGCGGGGTTTAGATGGAAACACCATATATTTT CASSYSRGLDGNTIYF
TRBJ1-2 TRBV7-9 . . TGTGCCAGCAGCTTAAGGGAGAACTATGGCTACACCTTC CASSLRENYGYTF
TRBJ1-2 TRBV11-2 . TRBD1 TGTGCCAGCAGCCCAGGGGTCAGGGGGCGACTTAACTATGGCTACACCTTC CASSPGVRGRLNYGYTF
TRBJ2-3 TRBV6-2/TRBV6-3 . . TGTGCCAGCAGGCCTAGGGGCAAGAGGGATACGCAGTATTTT CASRPRGKRDTQYF
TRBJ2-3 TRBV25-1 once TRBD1 TGTGCCAGCAGTGAACCGGGACAGGGCCTTAGCACAGATACGCAGTATTTT CASSEPGQGLSTDTQYF
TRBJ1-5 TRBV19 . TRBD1 TGTGCCAGTACGGACAGGGGTCATAGCAATCAGCCCCAGCATTTT CASTDRGHSNQPQHF
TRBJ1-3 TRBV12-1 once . TGTGCCAGCAGCTTTGAAGGGGCTAGCTCTGGAAACACCATATATTTT CASSFEGASSGNTIYF
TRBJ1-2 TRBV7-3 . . TGTGCCAGCAGCCTTGGGGTGGGCAGGGCCTATGGCTACACCTTC CASSLGVGRAYGYTF
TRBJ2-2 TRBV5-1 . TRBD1 TGCGCCAGCAGCCGACAGGGGACCGGGGAGCTGTTTTTT CASSRQGTGELFF
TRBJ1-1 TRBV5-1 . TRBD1 TGCGCCAGCAGCGTTCAGGGGGCGCGTGTCGACACTGAAGCTTTCTTT CASSVQGARVDTEAFF
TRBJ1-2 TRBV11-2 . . TGTGCCAGCAGACCCCTAAGAAGACAGATGCCCTATGGCTACACCTTC CASRPLRRQMPYGYTF
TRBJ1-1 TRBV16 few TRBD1 TGTGCCAGCAGCCCATGGACAGGTGAAGCTTTCTTT CASSPWTGEAFF
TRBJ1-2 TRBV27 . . TGTGCCAGCAGTTCCCCTCGACAGGCCCTAAAGGGCTACACCTTC CASSSPRQALKGYTF
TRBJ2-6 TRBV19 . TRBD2 TGTGCCAGTAGGACTACCCCGGGGGGGATCTACTCTGGGGCCAACGTCCTGACTTTC CASRTTPGGIYSGANVLTF
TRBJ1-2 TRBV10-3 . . TGTGCCATCAGTGAAGGGACAACCGTTAACTATGGCTACACCTTC CAISEGTTVNYGYTF
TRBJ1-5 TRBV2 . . TGTGCCAGCAATAGTAGGCGGGATCAGCCCCAGCATTTT CASNSRRDQPQHF
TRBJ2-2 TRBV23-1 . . TGCGCCAGCAGTCAATCGACAGACTACACCGGGGAGCTGTTTTTT CASSQSTDYTGELFF
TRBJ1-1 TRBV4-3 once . TGCGCCAGCAGCCAAGGGGCGGGGAGGACTGAAGCTTTCTTT CASSQGAGRTEAFF
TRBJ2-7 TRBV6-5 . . TGTGCCAGCAGCGCGCCCTCAAAGGAGCGCGAGCAGTACTTC CASSAPSKEREQYF
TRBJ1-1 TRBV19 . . TGTGCCAGTAGTGTGATGGCGAACACTGAAGCTTTCTTT CASSVMANTEAFF
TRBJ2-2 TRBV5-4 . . TGTGCCAGCAGCTTTGACAGGACGAACACCGGGGAGCTGTTTTTT CASSFDRTNTGELFF
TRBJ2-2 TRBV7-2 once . TGTGCCAGCAGCTTAGTTGAGTTTACCGGGGAGCTGTTTTTT CASSLVEFTGELFF
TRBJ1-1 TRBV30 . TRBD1 TGTGCCTGGGGAGGACAGGGCGGTACTGAAGCTTTCTTT CAWGGQGGTEAFF
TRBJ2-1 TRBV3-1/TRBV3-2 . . TGTGCCAGCAGCCAAGATCCGGACAGCTCCTACAATGAGCAGTTCTTC CASSQDPDSSYNEQFF
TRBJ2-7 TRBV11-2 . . TGTGCCAGCAGCTTGGCCCGACAGGTTACCTACGAGCAGTACTTC CASSLARQVTYEQYF
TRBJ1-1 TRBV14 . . TGTGCCAGCAGCCAAGAGGGCAGGGTTCTTGAAGCTTTCTTT CASSQEGRVLEAFF
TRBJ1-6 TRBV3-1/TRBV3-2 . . TGTGCCAGCAGCCTCAGGGTCGCCGGAGCAAATTCACCCCTCCACTTT CASSLRVAGANSPLHF
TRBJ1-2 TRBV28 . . TGTGCCAGCAGTTTCTATCGCAGTGAGGGGGACTATGGCTACACCTTC CASSFYRSEGDYGYTF
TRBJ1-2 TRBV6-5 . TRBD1 TGTGCCAGCAGTACCAGGGGGCGCGTTTACTACACCTTC CASSTRGRVYYTF
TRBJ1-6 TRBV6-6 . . TGTGCCAGCAGTTACGAAGGAGGGAGACCCCTCCACTTT CASSYEGGRPLHF
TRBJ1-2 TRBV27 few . TGTGCCAGCAGTTTAAGAGGCAGGAGGGGCTATGGCTACACCTTC CASSLRGRRGYGYTF
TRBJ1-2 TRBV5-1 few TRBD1 TGCGCCAGCAGCTCTTGGACAGGTGGTAATGGCTACACCTTC CASSSWTGGNGYTF
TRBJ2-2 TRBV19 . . TGTGCCAGTATGTGGGGCAGTAACGCCGGGGAGCTGTTTTTT CASMWGSNAGELFF
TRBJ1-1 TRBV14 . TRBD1 TGTGCCAGCAGCCAGGCGTGGACAGGGCGCACTGAAGCTTTCTTT CASSQAWTGRTEAFF
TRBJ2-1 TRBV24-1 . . TGTGCCACCAGTGAACCACTCTCCTACAATGAGCAGTTCTTC CATSEPLSYNEQFF
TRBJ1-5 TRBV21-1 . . TGTGCCAGCAGCAAAGAAAATACAGGACAGGGCGCGTGGCCCCAGCATTTT CASSKENTGQGAWPQHF
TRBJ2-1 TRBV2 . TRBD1 TGTGCCAGCAGTCCTCCGCCGGGACAGGCCTACAATGAGCAGTTCTTC CASSPPPGQAYNEQFF
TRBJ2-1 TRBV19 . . TGTGCCAGTAGTATGGGAAGGGGGAATGAGCAGTTCTTC CASSMGRGNEQFF
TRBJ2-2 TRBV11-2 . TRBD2 TGTGCCAGCAGCCGCCCGGGACTAGCGGGAGTTGGGGAGCTGTTTTTT CASSRPGLAGVGELFF
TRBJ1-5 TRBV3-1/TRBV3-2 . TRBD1 TGTGCCAGCAGCCAAGGCAGGGGGGGCAATCAGCCCCAGCATTTT CASSQGRGGNQPQHF
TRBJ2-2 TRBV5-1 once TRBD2 TGCGCCAGCAGCATACTAGCGGGAGGCCACACCGGGGAGCTGTTTTTT CASSILAGGHTGELFF
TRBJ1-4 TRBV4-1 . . TGCGCCAGCAGCCCCCGAGCTCGGGCGGGCTTAAATGAAAAACTGTTTTTT CASSPRARAGLNEKLFF
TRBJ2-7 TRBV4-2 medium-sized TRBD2 TGTGCCAGCAGCCAAGATAGAGCTAGCGGGGGTGACGAGCAGTACTTC CASSQDRASGGDEQYF